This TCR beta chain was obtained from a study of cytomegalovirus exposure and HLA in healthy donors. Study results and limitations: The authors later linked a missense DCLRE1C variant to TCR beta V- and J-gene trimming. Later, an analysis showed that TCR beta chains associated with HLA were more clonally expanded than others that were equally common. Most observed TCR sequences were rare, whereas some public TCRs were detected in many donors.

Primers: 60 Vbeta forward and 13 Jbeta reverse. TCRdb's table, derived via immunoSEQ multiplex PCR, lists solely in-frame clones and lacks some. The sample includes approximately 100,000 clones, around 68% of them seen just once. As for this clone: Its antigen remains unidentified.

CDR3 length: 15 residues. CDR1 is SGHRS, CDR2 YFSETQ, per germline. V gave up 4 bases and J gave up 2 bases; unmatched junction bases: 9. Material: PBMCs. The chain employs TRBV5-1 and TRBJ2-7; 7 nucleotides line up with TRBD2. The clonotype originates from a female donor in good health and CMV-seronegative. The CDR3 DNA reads TGCGCCAGCAGCCCTCGGGCTAGCGGAGCCTACGAGCAGTACTTC. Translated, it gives CASSPRASGAYEQYF.